The 19 T cell receptor beta chains listed next were all sequenced from one sample in a study of CD8 T cells in ankylosing spondylitis. Regarding the study as a whole: Among TCR beta sequences, a motif of several highly homologous variants appeared characteristic of ankylosing spondylitis blood.

TCRdb re-called the 5' RACE reads with MiXCR, one entry per CDR3 protein. Seen here are about 540,000 distinct CDR3 sequences, approximately 11% observed once, and the top ten hold around 7%. Antigens for these TCRs are unknown. Sequenced material: blood, either unsorted or a sorted T cell fraction (not recorded which). The source of these receptors is a male donor with ankylosing spondylitis.

This clonotype was counted ten times or more. The chain links TRBV7-9 to TRBJ1-2; D is ambiguous. Germline values: CDR1 SEHNR, CDR2 FQNEAQ (reference sequence). The CDR3 is 15 residues long. V was clipped by 1 base and J by 5 bases, with 14 bases between them. CDR3: CASSLEEAQPYGYTF. CDR3 DNA: TGTGCCAGCAGCTTAGAAGAGGCCCAACCATATGGCTACACCTTC. Variable domain in full (rest from reference TRBV7-9 and TRBJ1-2): DTGVSQNPRHKITKRGQNVTFRCDPISEHNRLYWYRQTLGQGPEFLTYFQNEAQLEKSRLLSDRFSAERPKGSFSTLEIQRTEQGDSAMYLCASSLEEAQPYGYTFGSGTRLTVV.

This clonotype was detected ten times or more. The chain couples TRBV5-1 to TRBJ2-3; 9 nucleotides align to TRBD1. V dropped 4 bases and J dropped 4; count of bases not matched to a gene: 7. The CDR3 is 15 residues long. Germline V gene sequence: CDR1 SGHRS, CDR2 YFSETQ. Written as DNA, the CDR3 is TGCGCCAGCAGCGTCGGGACAGGGCCTCCAGATACGCAGTATTTT. It encodes CASSVGTGPPDTQYF.

Only a few counts were recorded for this clonotype. The chain carries TRBV3-1 and TRBJ2-7; TRBD2 is a possible D gene (5 bases). The CDR3 is 15 amino acids. V shed 1 base and J shed 5 bases, with 15 bases lying between them. Germline values: CDR1 LGHDT, CDR2 YNNKEL (reference sequence). CDR3 sequence (DNA): TGTGCCAGCAGCCAAGGTGGAGGCTTTGCCGACGAGCAGTACTTC. It specifies CASSQGGGFADEQYF.

The rearrangement joins TRBV7-9 to TRBJ2-1, with 12 bases identical to TRBD2. Germline assignment: CDR1 SEHNR and CDR2 FQNEAQ (reference sequence). With 5 bases clipped from V and 7 bases from J, the junction kept 6 bases outside the gene matches. This CDR3 comprises 15 residues. CDR3 in DNA: TGTGCCAGCAGCCGACTAGCGGGAGAGGGGAATGAGCAGTTCTTC. This codes for CASSRLAGEGNEQFF. The variable domain in full, completed from reference TRBV7-9 and TRBJ2-1, reads DTGVSQNPRHKITKRGQNVTFRCDPISEHNRLYWYRQTLGQGPEFLTYFQNEAQLEKSRLLSDRFSAERPKGSFSTLEIQRTEQGDSAMYLCASSRLAGEGNEQFFGPGTRLTVL.

This clonotype has a handful of counts. The V gene is TRBV14, the J gene TRBJ2-1, with 14 bases fitting TRBD2. Germline CDR1 reads SGHDN; CDR2 reads FVKESK. The V gene end was trimmed by 0 bases and the J gene end by 9 bases; junction bases not matched to a gene: 13. The CDR3 is made up of 19 amino acids. CDR3 nucleotides: TGTGCCAGCAGCCAAGAACGGTTGACTAGCGGGAGGGCCATGGCTGAGCAGTTCTTC. Residues: CASSQERLTSGRAMAEQFF.

This clonotype was seen a few times. V is TRBV5-1 and J is TRBJ2-5, with 8 positions matching TRBD1. This CDR3 spans 14 amino acids. Germline CDR1 and CDR2: SGHRS and YFSETQ. V was pared by 5 bases and J by 4 bases, with 7 bases of the junction left unmatched. In DNA, the CDR3 is TGCGCCAGCAGACGATCAGGGGGCGCAGAGACCCAGTACTTC. Its protein product is CASRRSGGAETQYF.

This clonotype appeared a few times. The chain couples TRBV5-1 to TRBJ2-2; D is perhaps TRBD2 (6 bases). V was cut by 0 bases and J by 0 bases, with 12 bases left in between. CDR3 length equals 17 residues. The germline CDR1 and CDR2 sequences are SGHRS and YFSETQ. The CDR3 DNA follows: TGCGCCAGCAGCTTGGTGATGGGCGGGGCGAACACCGGGGAGCTGTTTTTT. Its translation: CASSLVMGGANTGELFF.

This clonotype appeared many times. The V and J genes are TRBV5-1 and TRBJ1-3; D gene unclear. CDR1 and CDR2 (germline): SGHRS, YFSETQ. Deletions cut 0 bases from V and 0 bases from J, with 4 bases between. This CDR3 region has 14 residues. The CDR3, as DNA: TGCGCCAGCAGCTTGGACGGCTCTGGAAACACCATATATTTT. Translated: CASSLDGSGNTIYF.

This clonotype has just a few counts. The rearrangement joins TRBV7-6 to TRBJ2-7; the D call may be TRBD1 or TRBD2 (5 bases each). V lost 1 base and J 4 bases, leaving 8 bases between the germline ends. The CDR3 covers 13 residues. CDR1 and CDR2 (germline): SGHVS, FNYEAQ. The CDR3 reads CASSLGDGYEQYF. CDR3 DNA sequence: TGTGCCAGCAGCTTAGGGGACGGTTACGAGCAGTACTTC.

The chain combines TRBV30 with TRBJ2-5; possible D gene TRBD2, 5 bases. Germline loops: CDR1 GTSNPN, CDR2 SVGIG (reference sequence). This CDR3 region has 13 residues. With 2 bases removed from V and 9 bases from J, the gap between germline ends came to 16 bases. CDR3 loop: CAWSYGVPRAQYF. CDR3 nucleotide sequence: TGTGCCTGGAGTTACGGGGTTCCGAGGGCCCAGTACTTC.

This clonotype was observed at least ten times. The CDR3 nucleotides are TGTGCCAGCTCCCGGGACAGGGAATACGAGCAGTACGTC. It translates to CASSRDREYEQYV. The rearrangement links TRBV18 to TRBJ2-7; 9 bases are shared with TRBD1. Germline loops: CDR1 KGHSH, CDR2 LQKENI. The CDR3 spans 13 residues. J gave up 4 bases and V 6 bases, and 4 bases lay outside the gene matches.

The V gene is TRBV12-3 or TRBV12-4, the J gene TRBJ1-2, with no clear D. The CDR3 runs 14 residues. Trimming took 1 base from V and 6 from J, leaving 12 bases between them. CDR3 nucleotides: TGTGCCAGCAGTTTAGTCGGGCGAAGGGATGGCTACACCTTC. Protein sequence: CASSLVGRRDGYTF.

V usage is TRBV20-1 and J usage is TRBJ1-1; 7 positions match TRBD1. V gave up 1 base and J gave up 5 bases; unmatched junction bases: 10. CDR1 DFQATT and CDR2 SNEGSKA come from the germline V gene (reference sequence). The CDR3 contains 15 residues. DNA of the CDR3: TGCAGTGCTAGAGTATCGAGGGGGCACGGAACTGAAGCTTTCTTT. Translation gives CSARVSRGHGTEAFF.

This clonotype was observed a handful of times. The CDR3 protein is CSAGTGRSSYNEQFF. CDR3 in DNA: TGCAGTGCCGGGACTGGAAGGAGCTCCTACAATGAGCAGTTCTTC. The chain has TRBV20-1 and TRBJ2-1, with D perhaps TRBD2 (6 bases). The CDR3 extends over 15 amino acids. V was shortened by 6 bases and J by 0 bases, with 15 bases between the two germline ends. Germline V CDR1 and CDR2: DFQATT, SNEGSKA (reference sequence).

J is TRBJ1-1 and V is TRBV2; the D gene is possibly TRBD1 (5 bases). Trimming removed 7 bases from V and 5 bases from J, with 14 bases in between. There are 13 residues in the CDR3. CDR1 is SNHLY, CDR2 FYNNEI, per germline. CDR3 sequence (DNA): TGTGCCAGCATCCCGGTGGGGGAGACTGAAGCTTTCTTT. It specifies CASIPVGETEAFF.

There are many counts of this clonotype. The rearrangement links TRBV3-1 to TRBJ2-1; TRBD2 matches 16 bases. This CDR3 spans 18 amino acids. The V gene's germline CDR1 is LGHDT and CDR2 YNNKEL (reference sequence). V shed 0 bases, J shed 6 bases, and the junction held 5 bases outside the gene matches. The CDR3 loop reads CASSQEEGTSGRANEQFF. The CDR3 DNA reads as TGTGCCAGCAGCCAAGAGGAGGGGACTAGCGGGAGGGCCAATGAGCAGTTCTTC.

This chain connects TRBV7-7 to TRBJ2-2, with D perhaps matching TRBD2 (6 bases). Deletions cut 11 bases from V and 7 bases from J, with 17 bases between. This CDR3 is built from 13 residues. Germline V gene data show CDR1 as SSHAT and CDR2 as FNYEAQ (reference sequence). The CDR3 here is CAYGGSRHGELFF. As DNA, the CDR3 is TGTGCCTACGGGGGATCGCGTCACGGGGAGCTGTTTTTT.

This clonotype was detected a few times. V and J are TRBV7-7 and TRBJ2-2; 8 nucleotides line up with TRBD1. V lost 5 bases to trimming and J lost 4 bases; unmatched junction nucleotides: 9. CDR1 is SSHAT and CDR2 is FNYEAQ in the germline V gene (reference sequence). The CDR3 totals 16 residues. The chain's CDR3 is CASSQVGQGGTGELFF. The CDR3 region has the DNA TGTGCCAGCAGCCAAGTAGGACAGGGAGGCACCGGGGAGCTGTTTTTT.

This clonotype has just a few counts. The chain carries TRBV20-1 and TRBJ2-7; the D gene is possibly TRBD1 (5 bases). Looked up from germline, CDR1 is DFQATT and CDR2 is SNEGSKA (reference sequence). The CDR3 is made up of 14 amino acids. The V end was cut by 3 bases, the J end by 3 bases, with 15 bases between. The DNA of the CDR3 is TGCAGTGCTAGTCGGGCGCAGGGTAGCTACGAGCAGTACTTC. Its protein product is CSASRAQGSYEQYF.